The 30 T cell receptor beta chains in this list originate from one sample, sequenced in a study of T cell repertoires in cytomegalovirus infection (dated by TCRdb to the late 2010s). The treatment or condition label on this specimen signifies: in vitro stimulation with specific CMV peptide epitopes to enrich CMV-specific T cells. These receptors have no known antigen. Sequenced on an Illumina HiSeq 1500. Using fastp trimming at Q25 and MiXCR clonotype assembly, TCRdb reanalyzed the public sequencing data and kept in-frame beta chains. Under each unique CDR3 protein, matching rows form one entry showing the most common genes and DNA. The sample table contains about 24,000 distinct CDR3 sequences; only one count was recorded for more than 20% of them. The ten top clones hold around 90% of the sample. This material consisted of CD8+ T cells from cultured PBMCs, taken from culture after CMV antigen stimulation. The receptors here all came from a human donor in good health (CMV status not recorded). Some clones in this sample may be carry-over from other donors' samples.

This chain connects TRBV11-2 to TRBJ1-4; no firm D call. The germline V and J ends were trimmed by 0 bases and 4 bases, with 0 bases remaining between them. There are 12 residues in the CDR3. Germline V gene data show CDR1 as SGHAT and CDR2 as FQNNGV. The CDR3 region is CASSLDNEKLFF. CDR3 nucleotides: TGTGCCAGCAGCTTAGATAATGAAAAACTGTTTTTT.

In this sample, this clonotype turned up many times. CDR3: CASSYFLADTYEQYF. DNA for the CDR3: TGTGCCAGCAGTTACTTTCTAGCGGATACCTACGAGCAGTACTTC. The V gene is TRBV6-2 or TRBV6-3, the J gene TRBJ2-7; 7 bases match TRBD2. J gave up 2 bases and V 1 base, and 5 bases lay outside the gene matches. Per the germline V gene, CDR1 is MNHEY and CDR2 is SVGEGT. The CDR3 has 15 residues.

On this clonotype itself: A much bigger clone sits one base away, suggesting this may be a read error. The chain employs TRBV7-2 and TRBJ2-7; D call uncertain. Per the germline V gene, CDR1 is SGHTA and CDR2 is FQGNSA. CDR3 length: 13 residues. Trimming took 2 bases from V and 6 from J, leaving 11 bases between them. The CDR3 is CASSLNRASEQYF. The CDR3 coding sequence is TGTGCCAGCAGCTTAAATCGGGCGTCCGAGCAGTACTTC.

On this clonotype itself: A read error may account for a junction end that differs from germline. The CDR3 sequence is CASSIALGGNTIYF. The CDR3, as DNA: TGTGCCAGCAGTATAGCCCTCGGAGGAAACACCATATATTTT. V is TRBV12-3 or TRBV12-4 and J is TRBJ1-3, with unresolved D. This CDR3 contains 14 residues.

This clonotype occurred a few times. The gene calls are TRBV6-2 or TRBV6-3 and TRBJ1-2, with D possibly being TRBD1 (5 bases). From germline, CDR1 is MNHEY and CDR2 SVGEGT. Trimming removed 4 bases at V and 7 bases at J, with 19 bases between. The CDR3 is 15 amino acids. CDR3 residues: CASSSADIEVGGYTF. CDR3 nucleotides: TGTGCCAGCAGTTCCGCGGACATCGAGGTGGGTGGCTACACCTTC.

This clonotype was counted between two and nine times. CDR3 coding DNA: TGCAGTGCTCCCCCGGGACAGGGGAGATTCTACGAGCAGTACTTC. As protein: CSAPPGQGRFYEQYF. The chain carries TRBV20-1 and TRBJ2-7; TRBD1 matches 10 bases. The germline CDR1 and CDR2 sequences are DFQATT and SNEGSKA (reference sequence). This CDR3 contains 15 residues. V was pared by 5 bases and J by 3 bases, with 10 bases of the junction left unmatched.

The rearrangement joins TRBV20-1 to TRBJ2-7; D tentatively fits TRBD1 or TRBD2 (6 bases each). With 1 base removed from V and 0 bases from J, the gap between germline ends came to 13 bases. Germline lookup yields CDR1 DFQATT and CDR2 SNEGSKA (reference sequence). The CDR3 is 15 residues long. As DNA, the CDR3 is TGCAGTGCTAGAGTACCCGGGGGCCTCTCCTACGAGCAGTACTTC. Encoded protein: CSARVPGGLSYEQYF.

This sequence joins TRBV20-1 and TRBJ1-1, with 7 bases fitting TRBD1. Germline V gene data show CDR1 as DFQATT and CDR2 as SNEGSKA (reference sequence). The CDR3 consists of 15 residues. The CDR3, as DNA: TGCAGGGTCGGGATAACACAGGGGCTGAACACTGAAGCTTTCTTT. Translated: CRVGITQGLNTEAFF.

This clonotype was seen more than once but under ten times. V gene TRBV24-1 combines with J gene TRBJ2-3; 10 bases map to TRBD1. After removal of 5 bases from V and 3 bases from J, the junction contained 4 bases not matched to a gene. The CDR3 has 15 amino acids. Germline CDR1 reads KGHDR; CDR2 reads SFDVKD. CDR3 nucleotides: TGTGCCACCAGTGCCCCGGGACAGGGGACAGATACGCAGTATTTT. Protein: CATSAPGQGTDTQYF.

This clonotype has at least ten counts. The rearrangement uses TRBV4-1 and TRBJ2-1; D might be TRBD2 (7 bases). V was shortened by 3 bases and J by 5 bases, with 23 bases between the two germline ends. Germline lookup yields CDR1 MGHRA and CDR2 YSYEKL. CDR3 size: 18 residues. The CDR3: CASSHRGGTGRPDNEQFF. For the CDR3, the DNA is TGCGCCAGCAGCCACCGCGGGGGAACAGGGCGTCCGGACAATGAGCAGTTCTTC.

This clonotype was seen ten or more times. This chain connects TRBV11-2 to TRBJ2-1; D is perhaps TRBD2 (5 bases). Germline V gene sequence: CDR1 SGHAT, CDR2 FQNNGV. The V gene lost 5 bases and the J gene lost 3 bases, with 8 bases spanning the gap. The CDR3 consists of 13 residues. For the CDR3, the DNA is TGTGCCAGCAGCATTGGACTCTACAATGAGCAGTTCTTC. Its translation: CASSIGLYNEQFF.

This clonotype was seen more than once but under ten times. This rearrangement joins TRBV5-6 to TRBJ1-1; 10 bases are shared with TRBD1. The junction had 3 bases not matched to a gene; V was cut back by 0 bases and J by 4 bases. CDR1 SGHDT and CDR2 YYEEEE come from the germline V gene. The CDR3 runs to 15 residues. In nucleotides, the CDR3 is TGTGCCAGCAGCTTGGAGGGACAGGGGCTCACTGAAGCTTTCTTT. Protein: CASSLEGQGLTEAFF.

At least ten counts were recorded for this clonotype. The gene calls are TRBV7-2 and TRBJ2-7; TRBD2 matches at 13 bases. The CDR3 consists of 15 residues. V trimming: 7 bases; J trimming: 4 bases; junction bases outside the gene matches: 7. Per germline, CDR1 SGHTA and CDR2 FQGNSA. In nucleotides, the CDR3 is TGTGCCAGCAAGGAGGGACTAGCGGGGATATACGAGCAGTACTTC. Amino acids: CASKEGLAGIYEQYF.

The chain has TRBV5-1 and TRBJ1-1, with D unresolved. CDR1 and CDR2 from the germline V gene are SGHRS and YFSETQ. V lost 2 bases, J lost 7 bases, and 12 bases lay in between. The CDR3 totals 13 residues. The chain's CDR3 is CASSFGEPVEAFF. CDR3 DNA: TGCGCCAGCAGCTTTGGAGAGCCGGTTGAAGCTTTCTTT.

The rearrangement uses TRBV6-2 or TRBV6-3 and TRBJ2-7; D ambiguous. Trimming took 0 bases from V and 2 from J, leaving 11 bases between them. Germline-derived CDR1 and CDR2 are MNHEY and SVGEGT. This CDR3 is built from 15 residues. The CDR3: CASSYSGFSPYEQYF. The CDR3 DNA is TGTGCCAGCAGTTACTCGGGGTTCTCTCCCTACGAGCAGTACTTC.

This clonotype was seen at least ten times. The chain is built from TRBV6-2 or TRBV6-3 and TRBJ1-2; D not certain. CDR3 length equals 14 residues. V was cut by 6 bases and J by 6 bases, with 17 bases left in between. Germline CDR1 MNHEY, CDR2 SVGEGT. This CDR3 reads CASSPLGGRNGYTF. Written as DNA, the CDR3 is TGTGCCAGCAGCCCCCTGGGAGGGCGAAATGGCTACACCTTC.

This clonotype was observed a handful of times. The V and J genes are TRBV27 and TRBJ2-7; 7 bases align to TRBD2. The germline gives CDR1 MNHEY, CDR2 SMNVEV (reference sequence). The CDR3 contains 13 residues. J gave up 5 bases and V 4 bases, and 5 bases lay outside the gene matches. The CDR3 region is CASSSTSFDEQYF. In DNA form, the CDR3 reads TGTGCCAGCAGTTCGACTAGCTTCGACGAGCAGTACTTC.

This chain joins TRBV4-1 and TRBJ2-7, with D hard to call. Trimming pared 1 base from V and 3 bases from J, leaving 4 bases between. The CDR3 runs 12 residues. Germline V gene sequence: CDR1 MGHRA, CDR2 YSYEKL. The CDR3 sequence is CASSQVGYEQYF. In DNA, the CDR3 is TGCGCCAGCAGCCAAGTGGGCTACGAGCAGTACTTC.

This clonotype appeared a few times. The rearrangement links TRBV13 to TRBJ1-1; TRBD1 matches 10 bases. The germline CDR1 and CDR2 sequences are PRHDT and FYEKMQ (reference sequence). Unmatched junction bases numbered 9, after V lost 5 bases and J lost 3 bases. CDR3 size: 16 residues. The CDR3 DNA reads as TGTGCCAGCAGCCCCTACGGACAGGGGGAGGACACTGAAGCTTTCTTT. Protein product: CASSPYGQGEDTEAFF.

The V call is TRBV7-3, the J call TRBJ1-2; D is possibly TRBD1 (6 bases). Germline V lookup: CDR1 SGHTA, CDR2 FQGTGA. The CDR3 is 14 residues long. V was shortened by 8 bases and J by 8 bases, with 21 bases between the two germline ends. The CDR3 bases are TGTGCCAGCGGACCCTCGGTAGGGGGGGAAGGCTACACCTTC. Its translation: CASGPSVGGEGYTF.

At least ten counts were recorded for this clonotype. The V and J genes are TRBV7-9 and TRBJ1-4; D ambiguous. CDR1 is SEHNR, CDR2 FQNEAQ, per germline (reference sequence). CDR3 length: 14 residues. Trimming left V 7 bases short and J 4 bases short, with 13 bases between. CDR3 bases: TGTGCCAGCACCGGGGAGGCCGGTAATGAAAAACTGTTTTTT. Its translation: CASTGEAGNEKLFF.

The sample holds many counts of this clonotype. This sequence joins TRBV19 and TRBJ1-1; D unresolved. This CDR3 comprises 16 residues. Germline CDR1 reads LNHDA; CDR2 reads SQIVND (reference sequence). V was pared by 5 bases and J by 0 bases, with 16 bases between. CDR3 coding DNA: TGTGCCAGTAGTGCCCTGGGTGGGTTCATGAACACTGAAGCTTTCTTT. It is translated as CASSALGGFMNTEAFF. Together with reference TRBV19 and TRBJ1-1, the CDR3 gives the full variable domain: DGGITQSPKYLFRKEGQNVTLSCEQNLNHDAMYWYRQDPGQGLRLIYYSQIVNDFQKGDIAEGYSVSREKKESFPLTVTSAQKNPTAFYLCASSALGGFMNTEAFFGQGTRLTVV.

This clonotype was seen a few times. The genes are TRBV6-1 and TRBJ2-7, with D perhaps TRBD1 (6 bases). This CDR3 has 20 amino acids. The germline gives CDR1 MNHNS, CDR2 SASEGT. The V end lost 0 bases, the J end lost 1 base, and 25 bases lay between the germline ends. CDR3 in DNA: TGTGCCAGCAGTGAAGCGCTTCTGGCAGGGGCGCGGAAAGTTTCCTACGAGCAGTACTTC. This translates into CASSEALLAGARKVSYEQYF.

In the case of this clonotype: A clone one base away is much larger, so this may be a read error. The J gene is TRBJ2-7, the V gene TRBV2, with TRBD1 as a possible D gene (7 bases). V lost 4 bases to trimming and J lost 6 bases, with 19 bases between them. Germline CDR1 SNHLY, CDR2 FYNNEI. The CDR3 is made up of 15 amino acids. CDR3 amino acids: CASSGVDREAGEQYF. CDR3 bases: TGTGCCAGCAGTGGAGTTGACAGGGAGGCCGGCGAGCAGTACTTC.

This chain uses TRBV7-9 with TRBJ1-2, with unresolved D. The CDR3 length is 16 residues. Germline V gene lookup returns CDR1 SEHNR and CDR2 FQNEAQ (reference sequence). Trimming removed 5 bases from V and 7 bases from J, with 23 bases in between. The CDR3 loop is CASSQNSRSAKSGYTF. CDR3 sequence (DNA): TGTGCCAGCAGCCAAAACTCTAGGTCAGCGAAAAGTGGCTACACCTTC.

The chain employs TRBV5-1 and TRBJ1-2; 7 bases are shared with TRBD1. V dropped 1 base and J dropped 4; count of bases not matched to a gene: 7. Germline lookup yields CDR1 SGHRS and CDR2 YFSETQ. The CDR3 totals 15 residues. Here the CDR3 reads CASSLTGTDVYGYTF. CDR3 DNA sequence: TGCGCCAGCAGCTTGACCGGGACAGACGTCTATGGCTACACCTTC.

In its sample, this clonotype was seen a few times. The rearrangement links TRBV10-3 to TRBJ2-3; TRBD1 is a possible D gene (6 bases). CDR3 length: 16 residues. Germline CDR1 reads ENHRY; CDR2 reads SYGVKD. Between the trimmed V and J ends, which lost 2 bases and 2 bases, there was a span of 14 bases. This chain's CDR3 is CAISEQGSGYTDTQYF. CDR3 coding DNA: TGTGCCATCAGTGAGCAGGGGAGCGGTTACACAGATACGCAGTATTTT.

The chain uses TRBV19 and TRBJ1-2; perhaps TRBD1 as D (5 bases). Between the trimmed V and J ends, which lost 5 bases and 0 bases, there was a span of 13 bases. This CDR3 has 15 amino acids. The germline V gene encodes CDR1 LNHDA and CDR2 SQIVND (reference sequence). The DNA for the CDR3 is TGTGCCAGTAGTGTCGGGGACCGGACTAACTATGGCTACACCTTC. Encoded protein: CASSVGDRTNYGYTF.

V is TRBV6-2 or TRBV6-3 and J is TRBJ1-1; D is undetermined. The V gene's germline CDR1 is MNHEY and CDR2 SVGEGT. There are 13 residues in the CDR3. V lost 5 bases to trimming and J lost 4 bases, with 11 bases between them. CDR3 DNA sequence: TGTGCCAGCAGTGGGGATGTAACCACTGAAGCTTTCTTT. As protein: CASSGDVTTEAFF.

The chain employs TRBV9 and TRBJ2-3; D is perhaps TRBD2 (6 bases). The CDR3 totals 15 residues. Germline lookup yields CDR1 SGDLS and CDR2 YYNGEE. The V end lost 0 bases, the J end lost 6 bases, and 14 bases lay between the germline ends. Here the CDR3 reads CASSVGGSSGDTQYF. The CDR3 nucleotides read TGTGCCAGCAGCGTAGGGGGAAGTAGCGGCGATACGCAGTATTTT.